These T cell receptor beta chains were read from a single sample in a study of a mutant IDH1 vaccine in newly diagnosed glioma. These receptors lack a known antigen. Assay: immunoSEQ multiplex PCR; the TCRdb copy retains only in-frame clones and omits some. The sample has approximately 100,000 clones; roughly 89% are singletons. This sample comprised PBMCs, obtained from a glioma patient whose treatment included an IDH1 peptide vaccine. The receptors here all came from a woman between 45 and 60 years old with glioma. Both conserved end residues are part of each CDR3. Each record gives: clone size, V gene, J gene, D gene, CDR3 protein, CDR3 DNA. The D gene is left open where the match is weak. A clone size is listed for some rows: how often the clone was seen (once, few, many), or a class if it is expanded.

-	TRBV29-1	TRBJ2-3	-	CSVRRGVERDTQYF	TGCAGCGTTCGCAGGGGAGTGGAAAGAGATACGCAGTATTTT
-	TRBV28	TRBJ2-1	-	CASSLLRVGNEQFF	TGTGCCAGCAGTTTACTCAGGGTAGGCAATGAGCAGTTCTTC
-	TRBV29-1	TRBJ1-2	-	CSVEGYNYGYTF	TGCAGCGTTGAAGGGTACAACTATGGCTACACCTTC
-	TRBV5-1	TRBJ2-2	-	CASSSGKWNTGELFF	TGCGCCAGCAGCTCTGGTAAATGGAACACCGGGGAGCTGTTTTTT
-	TRBV2	TRBJ1-2	-	CAIGLGAKGSGYTF	TGTGCCATCGGGTTGGGCGCCAAGGGGTCTGGCTACACCTTC
-	TRBV15	TRBJ1-2	-	CATSSSFQGRAYGYTF	TGTGCCACCAGCTCCAGCTTCCAAGGGCGCGCCTATGGCTACACCTTC
-	TRBV18	TRBJ1-6	TRBD1	CASSLRDRASPLHF	TGTGCCAGCTCACTCCGGGACAGGGCTTCACCCCTCCACTTT
-	TRBV5-1	TRBJ2-7	TRBD1	CASSLGDSSYEQYF	TGCGCCAGCAGCTTGGGGGACAGCTCCTACGAGCAGTACTTC
-	TRBV5-1	TRBJ2-7	-	CASSLAAGGTDYEQYF	TGCGCCAGCAGCTTGGCCGCCGGCGGGACAGACTACGAGCAGTACTTC
-	TRBV19	TRBJ2-3	TRBD2	CASSIGAGERFIDTQYF	TGTGCCAGTAGTATTGGAGCGGGAGAGCGGTTTATAGATACGCAGTATTTT
few	TRBV2	TRBJ1-2	TRBD1	CASSPEGQGNGYTF	TGTGCCAGCAGTCCCGAGGGACAGGGGAATGGCTACACCTTC
-	TRBV11-3	TRBJ1-5	-	CASSLEVRKQPQHF	TGTGCCAGCAGCTTAGAGGTCCGGAAGCAGCCCCAGCATTTT
-	TRBV7-7	TRBJ2-1	TRBD2	CASSLGLPSYNEQFF	TGTGCTAGCAGCCTGGGACTACCATCCTACAATGAGCAGTTCTTC
-	TRBV6-5	TRBJ1-4	-	CASRVRGAANEKLFF	TGTGCCAGCAGGGTACGGGGAGCGGCTAATGAAAAACTGTTTTTT
few	TRBV7-9	TRBJ1-6	-	CASSRQNFNSPLHF	TGTGCCAGCAGCCGACAGAACTTTAATTCACCCCTCCACTTT
once	TRBV10-2	TRBJ2-3	-	CASSEFRGRTDTQYF	TGCGCCAGCAGTGAGTTTAGGGGTAGGACAGATACGCAGTATTTT
-	TRBV5-4	TRBJ2-5	-	CASSLTVQETQYF	TGTGCCAGCAGCCTGACAGTCCAAGAGACCCAGTACTTC
-	TRBV19	TRBJ2-3	-	CASSRQRGANLGGDTQYF	TGTGCCAGTAGTAGGCAAAGGGGGGCCAACCTGGGAGGGGATACGCAGTATTTT
-	TRBV7-9	TRBJ1-2	-	CASSFARTAGYTF	TGTGCCAGCAGCTTCGCCCGCACGGCGGGCTACACCTTC
few	TRBV30	TRBJ2-1	TRBD1	CACIGQVGNEQFF	TGTGCCTGCATCGGACAGGTTGGGAATGAGCAGTTCTTC
-	TRBV21-1	TRBJ1-1	-	CASSPKGGTVPMNTEAFF	TGTGCCAGCAGCCCCAAGGGGGGGACTGTCCCTATGAACACTGAAGCTTTCTTT
-	TRBV28	TRBJ2-7	-	CASSIPRSYEQYF	TGTGCCAGCAGTATACCCCGATCCTACGAGCAGTACTTC
-	TRBV9	TRBJ2-3	-	CASSVGGTDTQYF	TGTGCCAGCAGCGTAGGGGGCACAGATACGCAGTATTTT
-	TRBV16	TRBJ2-2	-	CASSPSLVRNTGELFF	TGTGCCAGCAGCCCCTCACTAGTTCGGAACACCGGGGAGCTGTTTTTT
-	TRBV28	TRBJ1-1	-	CASSLPGAATEAFF	TGTGCCAGCAGTTTGCCCGGGGCTGCCACTGAAGCTTTCTTT
-	TRBV9	TRBJ2-1	TRBD2	CASSETGLAHNEQFF	TGTGCCAGCAGCGAAACGGGACTAGCCCACAATGAGCAGTTCTTC
-	TRBV6-5	TRBJ2-7	-	CASSYSIPTWKEQYF	TGTGCCAGCAGTTACTCGATCCCAACATGGAAAGAGCAGTACTTC
-	TRBV5-8	TRBJ2-5	-	CASSPLKETQYF	TGTGCCAGCAGCCCACTCAAAGAGACCCAGTACTTC
-	TRBV10-1	TRBJ2-2	TRBD2	CASSEPGLAGVIGELFF	TGCGCCAGCAGTGAGCCAGGTCTAGCGGGAGTCATCGGGGAGCTGTTTTTT
-	TRBV5-4	TRBJ2-7	TRBD1	CASSHRDRGSYEQYF	TGTGCCAGCAGCCACCGGGACAGGGGGTCCTACGAGCAGTACTTC
few	TRBV7-2	TRBJ2-2	TRBD2	CASSSEPGLAVTGELFF	TGTGCCAGCAGCTCCGAGCCGGGACTAGCGGTCACCGGGGAGCTGTTTTTT
-	TRBV9	TRBJ1-6	-	CASSVGSLTYNSPLHF	TGTGCCAGCAGCGTAGGGTCCTTAACCTATAATTCACCCCTCCACTTT
-	TRBV28	TRBJ2-6	TRBD1	CASSGDIRGRWAGANVLTF	TGTGCCAGCAGTGGGGATATCAGGGGGCGTTGGGCTGGGGCCAACGTCCTGACTTTC
few	TRBV7-2	TRBJ2-7	TRBD2	CASSQEGRAYEQYF	TGTGCCAGCAGCCAAGAGGGGAGGGCCTACGAGCAGTACTTC
few	TRBV28	TRBJ1-5	TRBD1	CASSSLGQGSNQPQHF	TGTGCCAGCAGTTCGCTGGGACAGGGTAGCAATCAGCCCCAGCATTTT